This paragraph reports one T cell receptor beta chain. The antigen is undetermined. Germline V gene data show CDR1 as SEHNR and CDR2 as FQNEAQ (reference sequence). The CDR3 runs 16 residues. J lost 6 bases, V lost 6 bases, and 13 bases had no gene match. The data belong to a study of blood T cells in healthy people across ages. General study results and limits: TCR beta diversity per million T cells fell roughly linearly with age. Shifts in expanded clonotypes may have been confounded by donor CMV status, which was unknown.

The study recruited healthy Caucasian donors from Russia who were aged roughly 6 to 95. Sample-barcoded 5' priming and a J-beta primer mix drove a second PCR of about 6 to 12 cycles. Per sample, CDR3-containing paired-end reads numbered at least 2.5 million. TCRdb independently ran MiXCR on the 5' RACE reads; one entry per CDR3 protein. Here the sample spans over 950,000 distinct CDR3 sequences, roughly 51% being singletons. V gene TRBV7-9 combines with J gene TRBJ2-2; 7 bases are shared with TRBD1. The specimen was blood. This TCR was recovered from an older woman in good health. CDR3 nucleotides: TGTGCCAGCAGGCTACAAACCACAGGGGTTCCCGGGGAGCTGTTTTTT. It encodes CASRLQTTGVPGELFF.